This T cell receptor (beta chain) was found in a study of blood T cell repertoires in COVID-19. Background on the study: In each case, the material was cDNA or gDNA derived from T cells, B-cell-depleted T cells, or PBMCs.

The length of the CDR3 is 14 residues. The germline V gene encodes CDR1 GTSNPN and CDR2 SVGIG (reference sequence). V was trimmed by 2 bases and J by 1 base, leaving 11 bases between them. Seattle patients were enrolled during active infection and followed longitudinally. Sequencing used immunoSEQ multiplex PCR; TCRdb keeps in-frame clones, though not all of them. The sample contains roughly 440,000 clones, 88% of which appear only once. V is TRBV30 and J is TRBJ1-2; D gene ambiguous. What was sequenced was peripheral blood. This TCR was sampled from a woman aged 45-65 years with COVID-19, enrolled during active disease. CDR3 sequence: CAWSRGNLNYGYTF. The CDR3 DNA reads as TGTGCCTGGAGTAGAGGGAATCTTAACTATGGCTACACCTTC.